The 25 T cell receptor beta chains presented below share a single source sample, sequenced in a study of T cells in women clearing cervical HPV infection (dated by TCRdb to 2017 to 2018). Libraries were built with the immunoSEQ multiplex PCR assay. The table was pulled from immuneACCESS by TCRdb, which kept in-frame rearrangements only. Such tables lose some clones; where checked, under half of the loss comes from unresolved V genes, and the rest has no known cause. This sample's table contains some 25,000 clones. The ten largest clones represent around 3.5% of the sample. Sequenced: blood buffy coat. The origin of the receptors is a woman aged 18 to 75 with a cervical HPV16 infection that either progressed to CIN3+ or cleared (not recorded which).

Of note for this clone: With the read ending 3 residues before the CDR3 end, the germline J gene is used to fill in that end. The V gene is TRBV7-9, the J gene TRBJ1-1; perhaps TRBD1 as D (5 bases). Trimming took off 7 bases at V and 1 base at J, with 16 bases between the two ends. CDR1 is SEHNR and CDR2 is FQNEAQ in the germline V gene (reference sequence). There are 15 residues in the CDR3. Incomplete CDR3 DNA: TGTGCCAGCACCCAGGGTTGGTCTGGGAACACTGAA. This sequence encodes CASTQGWSGNTE. The complete CDR3 reads CASTQGWSGNTEAFF.

A note on this clone: Coverage ceases 3 residues before the CDR3 finishes, and the germline J gene fills in the end. V and J are TRBV10-3 and TRBJ2-3, with 9 nucleotides matching TRBD1. J gave up 1 base and V 6 bases, and 5 bases lay outside the gene matches. Per the germline V gene, CDR1 is ENHRY and CDR2 is SYGVKD. The CDR3 loop spans 15 amino acids. The CDR3 sequence is CAISGTGLGTDTQYF. The CDR3 bases that were read are TGTGCCATCAGCGGGACAGGGCTAGGCACAGATACG.

Regarding this clone: The observed sequence ends 3 residues before the CDR3 terminus, with the missing tail filled in from the germline J gene. The rearrangement uses TRBV7-9 and TRBJ2-7; D unclear. Germline-derived CDR1 and CDR2 are SEHNR and FQNEAQ (reference sequence). The CDR3 is made up of 14 amino acids. V was clipped by 5 bases and J by 2 bases, with 13 bases between them. The CDR3 region is CASSPTTETYEQYF. The sequenced part of the CDR3 DNA is TGTGCCAGCAGCCCAACAACAGAAACCTACGAG.

Notes on this clone: Sequencing ends 3 residues short of the CDR3 end; the germline J gene provides the rest. This chain joins TRBV15 and TRBJ2-2, with 8 bases identical to TRBD2. V trimming: 0 bases; J trimming: 5 bases; junction bases outside the gene matches: 5. This CDR3 contains 16 residues. Germline CDR1 is LNHNV and CDR2 is YYDKDF (reference sequence). The DNA read from the CDR3 is TGTGCCACCAGCAGAGATGATCCTAGCGGGACCGGGGAG. Its translation is CATSRDDPSGTGE. The complete CDR3 sequence is CATSRDDPSGTGELFF.

Details on this clone: The CDR3 extends 3 residues past the end of the read, so its final part is completed from the germline J gene. This chain connects TRBV7-2 to TRBJ1-2, with a tentative D call TRBD1 (6 bases). Germline CDR1 is SGHTA and CDR2 is FQGNSA. The CDR3 runs to 13 residues. CDR3 DNA (partial): TGTGCCAGCACCCTCAACACAGGGTTCGAC. Translation: CASTLNTGFD. The CDR3 reads in full as CASTLNTGFDYTF.

A note on this clone: The CDR3 end lies 3 residues beyond the end of the read and is filled in from the germline J gene. The chain is built from TRBV5-1 and TRBJ2-3, with TRBD1 identical over 9 bases. The V gene's germline CDR1 is SGHRS and CDR2 YFSETQ. The CDR3 consists of 16 residues. The V gene end was trimmed by 0 bases and the J gene end by 2 bases; junction bases not matched to a gene: 4. CDR3 DNA (partial): TGCGCCAGCAGCTTGGGGGGACAGGGCCCCACAGATACG. It encodes CASSLGGQGPTDT. The whole CDR3 is CASSLGGQGPTDTQYF.

On this clone: The read ends 3 residues shy of where the CDR3 ends; the end is completed using the germline J gene. This rearrangement joins TRBV10-1 to TRBJ1-4; 11 bases line up with TRBD1. V was pared by 10 bases and J by 4 bases, with 5 bases of the junction left unmatched. CDR1 WNHNN and CDR2 SYGVQD come from the germline V gene (reference sequence). The CDR3 extends over 14 amino acids. The CDR3 DNA, read in part, is TGCGCCAATGGACAGGGGGCGGGTAATGAAAAA. The encoded protein is CANGQGAGNEK. The complete CDR3 protein is CANGQGAGNEKLFF.

CDR3 loop: CATGVAGIGETQYF. CDR3 DNA (partial): TGTGCCACGGGAGTAGCGGGGATAGGGGAGACC. V usage is TRBV28 and J usage is TRBJ2-5; 8 nucleotides align to TRBD2. The read ends 3 residues before the CDR3 terminus; that terminus is restored from the germline J gene. The CDR3 consists of 14 residues. V lost 10 bases, J lost 5 bases, and 12 bases stayed unmatched. CDR1 is MDHEN, CDR2 SYDVKM, per germline.

To note about this clone: One junction end disagrees with the germline gene, perhaps due to a read error. The sequence runs out 3 residues before the end of the CDR3; the remainder is reconstructed from the germline J gene. The chain joins TRBV30 to TRBJ2-7; TRBD1 matches 8 bases. This CDR3 is built from 15 residues. Looked up from germline, CDR1 is GTSNPN and CDR2 is SVGIG (reference sequence). CDR3 residues: CVWSVDRAYPYEQYF. CDR3 DNA, as far as it was read: TGTGTCTGGAGTGTGGACAGGGCTTACCCCTACGAG.

Notes on this clone: The CDR3 extends 3 residues past the end of the read, so its final part is completed from the germline J gene. This rearrangement joins TRBV6-2 or TRBV6-3 to TRBJ1-2; 8 bases line up with TRBD1. The CDR3 is made up of 14 amino acids. The germline CDR1 and CDR2 sequences are MNHEY and SVGEGT. The CDR3 region is CASSLDRAAGGYTF. CDR3 DNA, as far as it was read: TGTGCCAGCAGTTTGGACAGGGCGGCCGGCGGC.

In regard to this clone: The read stops 3 residues short of the end of the CDR3; the missing end is completed from the germline J gene. The chain couples TRBV18 to TRBJ1-6; 8 bases are a match to TRBD1. Germline CDR1 is KGHSH and CDR2 is LQKENI. This CDR3 has 18 residues. The covered CDR3 bases are TGTGCCAGCTCAGCAATCGGACAGGGTCTCTCTGGGGCCAACGCC. Its translation: CASSAIGQGLSGANA. From start to end, the CDR3 is CASSAIGQGLSGANALHF.

As for this clone: Coverage ceases 3 residues before the CDR3 finishes, and the germline J gene fills in the end. This chain connects TRBV4-1 to TRBJ2-7, with 7 bases identical to TRBD1. Per germline, CDR1 MGHRA and CDR2 YSYEKL. V was clipped by 4 bases and J by 2 bases; unmatched bases: 5. The CDR3 is made up of 14 amino acids. This chain's CDR3 is CASSPETGTYEQYF. Partial CDR3 DNA: TGCGCCAGCAGCCCCGAGACAGGGACCTACGAG.

With respect to this clone: The CDR3 extends 3 residues past the end of the read, so its final part is completed from the germline J gene. This chain connects TRBV18 to TRBJ2-3; 12 positions agree with TRBD2. The germline gives CDR1 KGHSH, CDR2 LQKENI. The CDR3 consists of 16 residues. V trimming: 3 bases; J trimming: 6 bases; junction bases outside the gene matches: 7. Partial CDR3 DNA: TGTGCCAGCTCACCCCTCGCTAGCGGGGGGGCGGATACG. Residues: CASSPLASGGADT. The whole CDR3 sequence reads CASSPLASGGADTQYF.

Concerning this clone: The CDR3 end falls 3 residues outside the read, so it is completed with the germline J gene. V gene TRBV19 combines with J gene TRBJ1-2, with unresolved D. This CDR3 has 13 residues. CDR1 is LNHDA, CDR2 SQIVND, per germline (reference sequence). The chain's CDR3 is CASSIGLTDTYTF. The CDR3 DNA, read in part, is TGTGCCAGTAGTATCGGCTTAACAGATACC. Based on the CDR3 plus reference TRBV19 and TRBJ1-2, the full variable domain is DGGITQSPKYLFRKEGQNVTLSCEQNLNHDAMYWYRQDPGQGLRLIYYSQIVNDFQKGDIAEGYSVSREKKESFPLTVTSAQKNPTAFYLCASSIGLTDTYTFGSGTRLTVV.

As concerns this clone: The read ends 3 residues shy of where the CDR3 ends; the end is completed using the germline J gene. The V gene is TRBV5-4, the J gene TRBJ2-7, with TRBD1 as a possible D gene (6 bases). Germline CDR1 and CDR2: SGHNT and YYREEE (reference sequence). The CDR3 has 16 amino acids. With 5 bases removed from V and 6 bases from J, the gap between germline ends came to 24 bases. Partial CDR3 DNA: TGTGCCAGCAGGCGTGAGGGACAATTGGTCGGAGGCGAG. It encodes CASRREGQLVGGE. The entire CDR3 protein reads CASRREGQLVGGEQYF.

About this clone: The read terminates 3 residues ahead of where the CDR3 ends, so the germline J gene completes it. This chain connects TRBV11-1 to TRBJ1-5, with D perhaps TRBD1 (5 bases). Germline V gene sequence: CDR1 SGHAT, CDR2 FQDESV (reference sequence). This CDR3 region has 13 residues. V dropped 5 bases and J dropped 7 bases, with 12 bases sitting between them. The CDR3 bases that were read are TGTGCCAGCAGCCAGGGAGGGCGGCAGCCC. Translated, it gives CASSQGGRQP. The complete CDR3 protein is CASSQGGRQPQHF.

Of note for this clone: The read gets to within 3 residues of the CDR3 end, and the germline J gene fills in the rest. V usage is TRBV7-3 and J usage is TRBJ2-7; possible D gene TRBD2, 6 bases. The CDR3 totals 13 residues. Per the germline V gene, CDR1 is SGHTA and CDR2 is FQGTGA. V dropped 5 bases and J dropped 6 bases, with 14 bases sitting between them. CDR3 DNA, as far as it was read: TGTGCCAGCAGCCCCCAGTTCGGGGGCGAG. Translating it yields CASSPQFGGE. The whole CDR3 reads CASSPQFGGEQYF.

Turning to this clone: The CDR3 extends 3 residues past the end of the read, so its final part is completed from the germline J gene. V and J are TRBV11-1 and TRBJ1-2, with D perhaps TRBD1 (5 bases). There are 13 residues in the CDR3. CDR1 and CDR2 from the germline V gene are SGHAT and FQDESV (reference sequence). Trimming removed 8 bases from V and 2 bases from J, with 12 bases in between. This CDR3 reads CASGGGNNYGYTF. The part of the CDR3 DNA that was read is TGTGCCAGCGGCGGGGGGAACAACTATGGC.

A word on this clone: The CDR3 end falls 3 residues outside the read, so it is completed with the germline J gene. The J gene is TRBJ2-7, the V gene TRBV2; 8 bases agree with TRBD2. J lost 4 bases, V lost 4 bases, and 9 bases had no gene match. The germline CDR1 and CDR2 sequences are SNHLY and FYNNEI. The CDR3 totals 15 residues. The CDR3 spells CASSAERGLVYEQYF. CDR3 bases read: TGTGCCAGCAGTGCAGAGAGGGGACTAGTATACGAG.

A remark on this clone: The CDR3 end lies 3 residues beyond the end of the read and is filled in from the germline J gene. The chain links TRBV2 to TRBJ1-5, with TRBD1 matching 8 bases. With V trimmed by 5 bases and J by 4 bases, 1 base remained unmatched. CDR1 SNHLY and CDR2 FYNNEI come from the germline V gene. There are 13 residues in the CDR3. The CDR3 sequence is CASSRQGNQPQHF. The DNA read from the CDR3 is TGTGCCAGCAGTCGACAGGGGAATCAGCCC.

Comment on this clone: Read coverage stops 3 residues before the CDR3 terminus; the germline J gene supplies the remainder. This chain joins TRBV20-1 and TRBJ2-1, with D possibly matching TRBD1 (5 bases). The CDR3 has 12 residues. V lost 6 bases and J lost 9, with 15 bases in between. Germline V gives CDR1 DFQATT, CDR2 SNEGSKA (reference sequence). The sequenced part of the CDR3 DNA is TGCAGTGCCCAGGGCCAGGGTCGTGAG. Translated: CSAQGQGRE. The full CDR3 reads CSAQGQGREQFF.

About this clone itself: The read gets to within 3 residues of the CDR3 end, and the germline J gene fills in the rest. V usage is TRBV12-3 or TRBV12-4 and J usage is TRBJ2-7, with 13 positions matching TRBD2. The length of the CDR3 is 14 residues. J gave up 3 bases and V 6 bases, and 2 bases lay outside the gene matches. CDR3 bases read: TGTGCCAGCAGAGGACTAGCGGGGGACTACGAG. Its translation is CASRGLAGDYE. The full CDR3 is CASRGLAGDYEQYF.

A word on this clone: Read coverage stops 3 residues before the CDR3 terminus; the germline J gene supplies the remainder. V gene TRBV5-5 combines with J gene TRBJ2-2; unclear D gene. CDR1 and CDR2 from the germline V gene are SGHKS and YYEKEE (reference sequence). This CDR3 contains 15 residues. Incomplete CDR3 DNA: TGTGCCAGCAGCTTCTCGGTGCCAACTAATGAAAAG. It translates to CASSFSVPTNEK. From start to end, the CDR3 is CASSFSVPTNEKLFF.

This CDR3 reads CASSYPTGSLPYDYTF. The sequenced part of the CDR3 DNA is TGTGCCAGCAGCTACCCGACAGGATCTCTCCCCTACGAC. This rearrangement joins TRBV13 to TRBJ1-2; a weak D match, TRBD1 (6 bases). The CDR3 end is not reached by the read, which stops 3 residues before it; the germline J gene fills it in. There are 16 residues in the CDR3. The germline CDR1 and CDR2 sequences are PRHDT and FYEKMQ (reference sequence).

Comment on this clone: The CDR3 end falls 3 residues outside the read, so it is completed with the germline J gene. J is TRBJ1-1 and V is TRBV10-3; D is unresolved. V lost 3 bases and J 6 bases, leaving 5 bases between the germline ends. The CDR3 totals 11 residues. Germline V gene sequence: CDR1 ENHRY, CDR2 SYGVKD. Incomplete CDR3 DNA: TGTGCCATCAGTGACCCTCCTGAA. This sequence encodes CAISDPPE. The whole CDR3 is CAISDPPEAFF.